The T cell receptor (beta chain) described here comes from a study of blood T cell repertoires in COVID-19. This clone has just one count. Method: immunoSEQ multiplex PCR; TCRdb's copy keeps in-frame clones and lacks some. The sample includes a few hundred thousand clones, roughly 87% of them seen just once. J gave up 3 bases and V 2 bases, and 4 bases lay outside the gene matches. Per the germline V gene, CDR1 is SGDLS and CDR2 is YYNGEE. CDR3 size: 16 residues. This receptor was obtained from a woman between 50 and 59 years old who had recovered from COVID-19. V is TRBV9 and J is TRBJ2-3, with 12 bases fitting TRBD2. Sequenced sample: peripheral blood. The CDR3 nucleotides read TGTGCCAGCAGCGTCGAGGGACTAGCGGGTACAGATACGCAGTATTTT. Its translation: CASSVEGLAGTDTQYF.